This entry is about one T cell receptor beta chain. Per the study methods: Reference gene primer amplification gave nucleated cell count estimates. Assay used: immunoSEQ multiplex PCR; TCRdb lists only in-frame clones, some missing. V, J and clone size are those of that table, while D and trimming were read from the DNA. This table has about 480,000 clones, around 87% appearing once. The data belong to a study of blood T cell repertoires in COVID-19. Overall study context: Both acute and convalescent COVID-19 samples were obtained from the United States, Italy and Spain.

CDR3 length: 15 residues. V lost 3 bases and J 4 bases, leaving 13 bases between the germline ends. CDR1 and CDR2 (germline): ENHRY, SYGVKD. Adults between about 18 and 95 years of age took part from 20 to 25 US areas. Cohort 3 donors counted as recovered after two negative PCRs, clearance, or resolved symptoms. V gene TRBV10-3 combines with J gene TRBJ1-3, with D maybe TRBD1 (5 bases). The sample comprised PBMCs or T cells enriched from blood (not recorded which). The TCR was taken from a woman aged 40-49 years who had recovered from COVID-19. This CDR3 reads CAISDRVSVGNTIYF. The CDR3 DNA follows: TGTGCCATCAGTGACAGGGTATCGGTCGGAAACACCATATATTTT.